The 6 T cell receptor beta chains below come from one sample, sequenced in a study of cytomegalovirus exposure and HLA in healthy donors (dated by TCRdb to 2017 to 2019). Receptors were amplified or captured by the immunoSEQ multiplex PCR assay. A mixture of 60 forward primers for TCR Vbeta segments and 13 reverse primers for TCR Jbeta segments was used in the multiplex PCR. The immuneACCESS repertoire file appears here via TCRdb, limited to in-frame rearrangements. These files lack a portion of the clones; in checked studies, under half of the deficit traces to unresolved V genes, and the cause of the others is not known. This sample holds under 200,000 clones; less than 85% were observed only once. Approximately 1.6% of the sample belongs to the ten largest clones. Sequencing input: PBMCs. Receptors originate from a male donor in good health and CMV-seronegative.

This clone came up once. V is TRBV19 and J is TRBJ2-5; 7 bases match TRBD1. Germline CDR1 LNHDA, CDR2 SQIVND (reference sequence). This CDR3 has 16 residues. With 6 bases clipped from V and 3 bases from J, the junction kept 13 bases outside the gene matches. The CDR3 nucleotides are TGTGCCAGTAGCCCGTCAGTGAGGGGGCGAGAAGAGACCCAGTACTTC. Translating gives CASSPSVRGREETQYF. The entire variable domain, with the rest obtained from reference TRBV19 and TRBJ2-5, is as follows: DGGITQSPKYLFRKEGQNVTLSCEQNLNHDAMYWYRQDPGQGLRLIYYSQIVNDFQKGDIAEGYSVSREKKESFPLTVTSAQKNPTAFYLCASSPSVRGREETQYFGPGTRLLVL.

V is TRBV5-4 and J is TRBJ1-6; D may be TRBD1 (6 bases). Looked up from germline, CDR1 is SGHNT and CDR2 is YYREEE (reference sequence). The CDR3 has 19 residues. Trimming took off 0 bases at V and 5 bases at J, with 21 bases between the two ends. In DNA form, the CDR3 reads TGTGCCAGCAGCTTGGGGCCCCAGGGACACGGCTCAAATAATTCACCCCTCCACTTT. Its translation: CASSLGPQGHGSNNSPLHF.

This chain links TRBV30 with TRBJ2-7; 7 bases fit TRBD1. Germline-derived CDR1 and CDR2 are GTSNPN and SVGIG (reference sequence). The CDR3 loop spans 13 amino acids. The V segment lost 2 bases and the J segment 7 bases; nucleotides outside the gene matches: 8. The CDR3 DNA reads as TGTGCCTGGAGTCATGGGACAGCCCGGGAGCAGTACTTC. It translates to CAWSHGTAREQYF.

The rearrangement joins TRBV13 to TRBJ1-5, with D possibly being TRBD1 (5 bases). Germline V lookup: CDR1 PRHDT, CDR2 FYEKMQ (reference sequence). V was shortened by 5 bases and J by 4 bases, with 12 bases between the two germline ends. CDR3 size: 14 residues. The CDR3 sequence: CASSTGKNNQPQHF. The CDR3 DNA reads TGTGCCAGCAGCACAGGAAAGAATAATCAGCCCCAGCATTTT. The variable domain in full, with the rest retrieved from reference TRBV13 and TRBJ1-5, is AAGVIQSPRHLIKEKRETATLKCYPIPRHDTVYWYQQGPGQDPQFLISFYEKMQSDKGSIPDRFSAQQFSDYHSELNMSSLELGDSALYFCASSTGKNNQPQHFGDGTRLSIL.

This clone was recorded only once. The identical CDR3 is also encoded by other nucleotide sequences in the sample. V is TRBV14 and J is TRBJ1-2; D ambiguous. Per the germline V gene, CDR1 is SGHDN and CDR2 is FVKESK. The CDR3 loop spans 13 amino acids. V shed 0 bases and J shed 1 base, with 3 bases lying between them. CDR3 amino acids: CASSQDINYGYTF. For the CDR3, the DNA is TGTGCCAGCAGCCAAGACATTAACTATGGCTACACCTTC.

The CDR3 nucleotides are TGCGCCAGCAGCTCCGGGACAGAAGAGACCCAGTACTTC. Its protein product is CASSSGTEETQYF. The chain recombines TRBV5-1 with TRBJ2-5, with 7 bases lining up with TRBD1. After removal of 3 bases from V and 3 bases from J, the junction contained 2 bases not matched to a gene. Germline V CDR1 and CDR2: SGHRS, YFSETQ. The CDR3 extends over 13 amino acids. The full variable domain, its missing parts supplied by reference TRBV5-1 and TRBJ2-5, is KAGVTQTPRYLIKTRGQQVTLSCSPISGHRSVSWYQQTPGQGLQFLFEYFSETQRNKGNFPGRFSGRQFSNSRSEMNVSTLELGDSALYLCASSSGTEETQYFGPGTRLLVL.